A selection of T cell receptor beta chains follows, all from one sample in a study of T-cell reconstitution after alpha-beta-depleted transplantation in children. Using its own MiXCR run on the PCR reads, TCRdb lists one record per CDR3 protein. The sample has some 300,000 distinct CDR3 sequences, about 9.4% seen once. The sample in question was PBMCs, obtained before TCRalphabeta/CD19-depleted stem cell transplant. The source of these receptors is a boy under two years old with acute myeloid leukemia, due to receive a stem cell transplant. The CDR3 runs from the conserved cysteine through the conserved F or W.

>TRBJ1-2|TRBV9|16
CASSVAGTGPNYGYTF
>TRBJ2-1|TRBV20-1|15
CSASLRTSGSPEQFF
>TRBJ1-1|TRBV5-1|15
CASSLLRQTNTEAFF
>TRBJ2-5|TRBV18|13
CASSPRGQETQYF
>TRBJ2-1|TRBV5-6|15
CASSLFPTRVDEQFF
>TRBJ2-7|TRBV7-9|12
CASRHRECEQYF
>TRBJ1-6|TRBV5-1|14
CASSWDRDNSPLHF
>TRBJ1-2|TRBV6-5|16
CASSYWTGGGSYGYTF
>TRBJ2-4|TRBV5-1|14
CASSLDRDINIQYF
>TRBJ2-5|TRBV7-2|14
CASRATGHQETQYF
>TRBJ2-3|TRBV15|17
CATSRAKVSSSTDTQYF
>TRBJ2-7|TRBV18|12
CASSVGRYEQYF
>TRBJ2-1|TRBV10-3|14
CAISVRGDYNEQFF
>TRBJ2-7|TRBV12-3/TRBV12-4|12
CASSSAGSEQYF
>TRBJ2-7|TRBV7-9|16
CASSPQGGRSSYDQYF
>TRBJ2-7|TRBV5-1|16
CASSPLGGGGPYEQYF
>TRBJ2-5|TRBV20-1|15
CSARDPKIFQETQYF
>TRBJ2-3|TRBV5-1|16
CASSLDVSPGTDTQYF
>TRBJ1-6|TRBV27|15
CASSLTWTDHSPLHF
>TRBJ2-7|TRBV7-2|12
CASSGQGYEQYF
>TRBJ2-6|TRBV12-3/TRBV12-4|20
CDSSLPIRDRVLSGANVLTF
>TRBJ2-7|TRBV7-9|13
CASSFDVTYEQYF
>TRBJ2-5|TRBV5-1|16
CASSWTGAGREETQYF
>TRBJ2-3|TRBV7-2|14
CASSLRGETDTQYF
>TRBJ2-3|TRBV4-3|17
CASSQGGLAGVADTQYF
>TRBJ1-3|TRBV28|16
CASSSAGWALRNTIYF
>TRBJ2-1|TRBV5-1|14
CASSFGEGEDEQFF
>TRBJ1-5|TRBV7-3|13
CASSSSRGQPQHF
>TRBJ1-6|TRBV29-1|15
CSVGDRPEIYSPLHF
>TRBJ2-5|TRBV7-9|16
CASSLALTGPQETQYF
>TRBJ2-3|TRBV10-3|15
CAISVRDRATDTQYF
>TRBJ2-1|TRBV7-9|19
CASSFEVGPLRGNHNEQFF
>TRBJ2-7|TRBV4-3|14
CASRKREGSYEQYF
>TRBJ1-6|TRBV9|13
CASSVVRDSPLHF
>TRBJ2-7|TRBV20-1|13
CSARGAGGYEQYF
>TRBJ2-3|TRBV7-8|15
CASSLEDRGYDTQYF
>TRBJ1-4|TRBV28|11
CASSPNEKLFF
>TRBJ2-3|TRBV20-1|14
CSARGRGRTDTQYF
>TRBJ2-2|TRBV6-1|12
CASDWNTGELFF
>TRBJ1-6|TRBV5-1|15
CASSSRGKDNSPLHF
>TRBJ1-5|TRBV6-4|13
CASSEGANQPQHF
>TRBJ1-2|TRBV4-3|15
CASSQDGRVFYGYTF
>TRBJ1-1|TRBV19|15
CASSIAGHLNSEPFF
>TRBJ2-1|TRBV5-1|15
CASSLGSGFYNEQFF
>TRBJ2-5|TRBV5-1|16
CASTDWTGDPEETQYF
>TRBJ2-3|TRBV9|15
CASSVEGAGTDTQYF
>TRBJ2-1|TRBV7-9|15
CASSLMTGTRNEQFF
>TRBJ1-1|TRBV21-1|12
CASSRQNTEAFF
>TRBJ1-1|TRBV7-3|14
CASSFGHLNTEAFF
>TRBJ2-4|TRBV5-1|16
CASSLTALAGVDIQYF
>TRBJ2-2|TRBV14|14
CASSQGRGTGELFF
>TRBJ2-2|TRBV25-1|17
CASSEFIGGRGSGELFF
>TRBJ2-3|TRBV5-1|14
CASSLGLSTDTQYF
>TRBJ1-2|TRBV28|16
CASSFSGTGMNYGYTF
>TRBJ2-7|TRBV4-3|15
CASSQALGGWGEQYF
>TRBJ2-6|TRBV7-6|17
CASSLEASSSGANVLTF
>TRBJ2-5|TRBV20-1|11
CSAQGLETQYF
>TRBJ1-2|TRBV28|14
CASSSTGTGNGYTF
>TRBJ1-2|TRBV2|14
CASNPGQGDYGYTF
>TRBJ1-2|TRBV25-1|13
CASREDTNYGYTF